One T cell receptor (beta chain) is described in this entry. What it recognizes is unknown. Via CD45RO/CCR7/CD25/CD127/CD95/CD27, cells of the CD4+ naive, central memory, regulatory and stem cell-like memory subsets were sorted. These data originate in a study of beta chain features in type 1 diabetes. General study points: PCR might favor shorter templates, but any such skew would affect patients and controls equally.

Germline V gene lookup returns CDR1 KGHSH and CDR2 LQKENI. The CDR3 length is 15 residues. With V trimmed by 4 bases and J by 4 bases, 5 bases remained unmatched. Reverse transcribing all isolated RNA meant expressed TCRB transcripts were sequenced. Data came from immunoSEQ multiplex PCR; TCRdb stores just in-frame clones and leaves some out. The sample shows 970,000 or so clones, about 17% of them seen only once. The clonotype originates from a woman under 30 in good health. The sequencing input was naive CD4+ T cells from blood. This chain links TRBV18 with TRBJ2-1; 9 nucleotides match TRBD2. The CDR3: CASSRASGKYNEQFF. Written as DNA, the CDR3 is TGTGCCAGCTCACGGGCTAGCGGGAAATACAATGAGCAGTTCTTC. Looking up the rest from reference TRBV18 and TRBJ2-1 gives the full variable domain: NAGVMQNPRHLVRRRGQEARLRCSPMKGHSHVYWYRQLPEEGLKFMVYLQKENIIDESGMPKERFSAEFPKEGPSILRIQQVVRGDSAAYFCASSRASGKYNEQFFGPGTRLTVL.